The source of this T cell receptor (beta chain) is a study of T cell responses to AZD1222 COVID-19 vaccine. Study conclusions and caveats: Nearly half of spike-specific TCRs reportedly go after variant regions that carry no mutations. Repertoires in all cases were sampled only once the peak T cell response had passed. Donors were chiefly white British, with a greater number of females, and clonal diversity was perhaps underestimated. Regions 160-218 and 743-854 held dominance among vaccine-associated CD4 TCRs, which spanned spike.

For this clone: Its antigen is unknown.

The CDR3 loop spans 14 amino acids. Trimming cost V 0 bases and J 4 bases, with 7 bases left between them. CDR1 is LGHNA and CDR2 is YNFKEQ in the germline V gene. TCRdb's copy holds only in-frame clones and misses some; the assay was immunoSEQ multiplex PCR. The table records 95,000 to 100,000 clones, approximately 92% of them present only once. The sequencing used peripheral blood, collected on day 0 of AZD1222 vaccination. This sequence joins TRBV4-2 and TRBJ1-3, with D unresolved. This receptor was obtained from an adult in good health. As DNA, the CDR3 is TGTGCCAGCAGCCAAGAGGTCGGGGGAAACACCATATATTTT. Amino acids: CASSQEVGGNTIYF.